The 14 T cell receptor beta chains listed next were all sequenced from one sample in a study of blood T cell repertoires in COVID-19. Assay: immunoSEQ multiplex PCR; the TCRdb copy retains only in-frame clones and omits some. The sample has approximately 180,000 clones, 76% seen once; the top ten hold around 16%. The sequencing input was PBMCs or T cells enriched from blood (not recorded which). These receptor sequences come from a woman between 45 and 65 years old with acute COVID-19.

A few counts support this clone. V usage is TRBV10-2 and J usage is TRBJ2-5, with a tentative D call TRBD2 (6 bases). V was shortened by 5 bases and J by 2 bases, with 12 bases between the two germline ends. In germline, CDR1 is WSHSY, CDR2 SAAADI. This CDR3 is built from 14 residues. The CDR3 spells CASSRRGFQETQYF. The CDR3 DNA reads as TGCGCCAGCAGTAGGAGGGGATTTCAAGAGACCCAGTACTTC.

This clone was counted only a few times. The chain uses TRBV14 and TRBJ1-6; 8 positions match TRBD1. Germline-derived CDR1 and CDR2 are SGHDN and FVKESK. The CDR3 is 17 amino acids. J gave up 9 bases and V 0 bases, and 10 bases lay outside the gene matches. The CDR3 here is CASSQEEWTGFRSPLHF. Here the CDR3 DNA reads TGTGCCAGCAGCCAAGAGGAATGGACAGGGTTTCGTTCACCCCTCCACTTT.

The sample holds one count of this clone. This chain connects TRBV5-4 to TRBJ2-3; the D gene is possibly TRBD2 (5 bases). Per the germline V gene, CDR1 is SGHNT and CDR2 is YYREEE (reference sequence). V lost 2 bases and J lost 3, with 10 bases in between. This CDR3 is 14 amino acids long. CDR3 coding DNA: TGTGCCAGCAGCTTTTCGCCGGGGACAGATACGCAGTATTTT. Its protein is CASSFSPGTDTQYF.

This clone showed up just a few times. The chain joins TRBV5-1 to TRBJ1-6; D may be TRBD1 (6 bases). V lost 0 bases to trimming and J lost 6 bases, with 10 bases between them. This CDR3 comprises 15 residues. Germline lookup yields CDR1 SGHRS and CDR2 YFSETQ. CDR3 DNA sequence: TGCGCCAGCAGCTTGGACGGACAGCTTAATTCACCCCTCCACTTT. Its protein product is CASSLDGQLNSPLHF.

The gene calls are TRBV11-2 and TRBJ2-1; unclear D gene. Trimming stripped 2 bases from V and 5 bases from J, with 7 bases between. Germline V gene data show CDR1 as SGHAT and CDR2 as FQNNGV. The length of the CDR3 is 13 residues. As DNA, the CDR3 is TGTGCCAGCAGCTTATCCCCTGACAATGAGCAGTTCTTC. Translated, it gives CASSLSPDNEQFF.

The V call is TRBV19, the J call TRBJ1-1; TRBD1 matches 9 bases. Germline trimming cut 3 bases from V and 8 bases from J; bases unmatched to any gene: 16. CDR1 is LNHDA and CDR2 is SQIVND in the germline V gene (reference sequence). This CDR3 comprises 17 residues. The CDR3 sequence: CASSIGSRGTGISEAFF. As DNA, the CDR3 is TGTGCCAGTAGTATCGGATCCCGCGGGACAGGGATTTCGGAAGCTTTCTTT.

The rearrangement joins TRBV6-5 to TRBJ1-1, with 7 bases aligning to TRBD1. V lost 6 bases, J lost 3 bases, and 4 bases stayed unmatched. This CDR3 region has 13 residues. From germline, CDR1 is MNHEY and CDR2 SVGAGI. The CDR3 region has the DNA TGTGCCAGCAGAAGGGACAGTTACACTGAAGCTTTCTTT. This translates into CASRRDSYTEAFF.

This sequence joins TRBV19 and TRBJ1-1; D may be TRBD1 (5 bases). The CDR3 covers 16 residues. V was cut by 2 bases and J by 6 bases, with 19 bases left in between. Germline values: CDR1 LNHDA, CDR2 SQIVND (reference sequence). The DNA of the CDR3 is TGTGCCAGTAGTATATACTCCGGCGGCAGGGAGGCTGAAGCTTTCTTT. Translated: CASSIYSGGREAEAFF.

This rearrangement joins TRBV14 to TRBJ1-1, with TRBD1 matching 8 bases. The V gene's germline CDR1 is SGHDN and CDR2 FVKESK. V lost 3 bases, J lost 0 bases, and 3 bases stayed unmatched. The CDR3 extends over 15 amino acids. This CDR3 is CASSHRQGMNTEAFF. The DNA of the CDR3 is TGTGCCAGCAGCCACCGACAGGGGATGAACACTGAAGCTTTCTTT.

V and J are TRBV25-1 and TRBJ1-2; 9 nucleotides agree with TRBD1. CDR3 size: 13 residues. The germline CDR1 and CDR2 sequences are MGHDK and SYGVNS. V lost 5 bases and J lost 4; bases outside the gene matches: 2. The CDR3 region is CASSLQGAYGYTF. The CDR3 DNA reads TGTGCCAGCAGTTTACAGGGGGCCTATGGCTACACCTTC.

The chain employs TRBV2 and TRBJ1-2; D is unresolved. Trimming pared 11 bases from V and 8 bases from J, leaving 12 bases between. The V gene's germline CDR1 is SNHLY and CDR2 FYNNEI. The CDR3 is made up of 10 amino acids. The CDR3 loop is CAGQAEGYTF. The CDR3 coding sequence is TGTGCCGGTCAAGCGGAGGGCTACACCTTC.

This clone was picked up one time. The chain links TRBV7-9 to TRBJ1-1; possible D gene TRBD1, 5 bases. This CDR3 is built from 12 residues. CDR1 SEHNR and CDR2 FQNEAQ come from the germline V gene (reference sequence). The V end was cut by 1 base, the J end by 10 bases, with 10 bases between. Here the CDR3 reads CASSLVWGGAFF. The CDR3 coding sequence is TGTGCCAGCAGCTTAGTTTGGGGGGGAGCTTTCTTT.

The V call is TRBV9, the J call TRBJ2-2; 7 nucleotides match TRBD2. CDR1 and CDR2 (germline): SGDLS, YYNGEE. This CDR3 spans 16 amino acids. Trimming took 3 bases from V and 5 from J; bases not matched to a gene: 10. The CDR3 spells CASSAPLGGETGELFF. CDR3 sequence (DNA): TGTGCCAGCAGCGCCCCCTTGGGGGGGGAAACCGGGGAGCTGTTTTTT.

The V call is TRBV10-1, the J call TRBJ2-7, with TRBD1 identical over 11 bases. The CDR3 consists of 11 residues. Per the germline V gene, CDR1 is WNHNN and CDR2 is SYGVQD (reference sequence). CDR3 DNA: TGCGCCAGCATTCCTGGGGACAGGGGGGCGGTT. Translated, it gives CASIPGDRGAV.